Following are 14 T cell receptor beta chains from one sample sequenced in a study of cytomegalovirus exposure and HLA in healthy donors. The PCR made use of 60 Vbeta and 13 Jbeta primers. Only in-frame clones appear in the TCRdb table, and some are missing; sequencing was by immunoSEQ multiplex PCR. The repertoire holds over 130,000 clones, about 80% seen once, with around 5.9% in the top ten. Source material: PBMCs. The receptors shown here come from a woman between 40 and 55 years old in good health and CMV-seropositive.

The V gene is TRBV5-4, the J gene TRBJ2-3; TRBD2 matches 8 bases. Germline V gene lookup returns CDR1 SGHNT and CDR2 YYREEE (reference sequence). Losses at the gene ends were 0 bases for V and 1 base for J; bases not matched to a gene: 7. There are 17 residues in the CDR3. This CDR3 reads CASSLAGSGIGTDTQYF. CDR3 nucleotide sequence: TGTGCCAGCAGCTTGGCAGGTAGCGGGATTGGCACAGATACGCAGTATTTT.

The chain carries TRBV6-5 and TRBJ1-2; the D gene is possibly TRBD1 (5 bases). The CDR3 totals 15 residues. The V gene's germline CDR1 is MNHEY and CDR2 SVGAGI. Trimming shortened V by 7 bases and J by 1 base, and 16 bases separated the two germline ends. The CDR3 nucleotides are TGTGCCAGCAAAACAGGTGCCTTTGGTAACTATGGCTACACCTTC. Its translation: CASKTGAFGNYGYTF.

The chain carries TRBV30 and TRBJ1-2, with D maybe TRBD1 (5 bases). Germline-derived CDR1 and CDR2 are GTSNPN and SVGIG (reference sequence). This CDR3 has 14 residues. Between the trimmed V and J ends, which lost 5 bases and 4 bases, there was a span of 17 bases. The CDR3 nucleotides are TGTGCCTGGCTGGAGCCTTGGGGGGTCTATGGCTACACCTTC. Translated, it gives CAWLEPWGVYGYTF. The full variable domain, rest sourced from reference TRBV30 and TRBJ1-2, is SQTIHQWPATLVQPVGSPLSLECTVEGTSNPNLYWYRQAAGRGLQLLFYSVGIGQISSEVPQNLSASRPQDRQFILSSKKLLLSDSGFYLCAWLEPWGVYGYTFGSGTRLTVV.

V usage is TRBV10-3 and J usage is TRBJ1-2; 8 bases map to TRBD1. The J segment lost 2 bases and the V segment lost 6 bases, leaving 11 bases of the junction unmatched. The germline V gene encodes CDR1 ENHRY and CDR2 SYGVKD. The CDR3 is 16 residues long. This CDR3 reads CAIRGGTGDPNYGYTF. In DNA, the CDR3 is TGTGCCATCAGGGGAGGGACAGGAGACCCAAACTATGGCTACACCTTC.

In DNA, the CDR3 is TGTGCCAGCAGCATCCTTGAGACAGGGGATGGCTACACCTTC. It encodes CASSILETGDGYTF. The V and J genes are TRBV11-3 and TRBJ1-2, with 8 nucleotides matching TRBD1. From germline, CDR1 is SGHNT and CDR2 YENEEA. This CDR3 has 14 residues. The ends lost 5 bases at V and 6 bases at J; junction bases unmatched: 8.

This clone was counted once. The germline gene is not matched at one end of the junction; a read error may be the cause. The chain combines TRBV9 with TRBJ2-7; tentatively, D is TRBD2 (6 bases). The germline gives CDR1 SGDLS, CDR2 YYNGEE. The CDR3 consists of 12 residues. The CDR3 nucleotides read TGTGCTAGCAGCCCCCAGGGAGGCGAGCAGTACTTC. Translation gives CASSPQGGEQYF.

As regards this clone: Its ends do not fully match the called genes, so a read error is possible. This sequence joins TRBV28 and TRBJ1-4; the D gene is possibly TRBD1 (5 bases). Germline V gene data show CDR1 as MDHEN and CDR2 as SYDVKM. The CDR3 runs 16 residues. The CDR3 nucleotides are TGTGCCGGCAGTTTCGCGACAGCCGCAACTAATGAAAAACTGTTTTTT. This translates into CAGSFATAATNEKLFF.

CDR3 region: CASSLSFPSGNYEQYF. The CDR3 coding sequence is TGTGCCAGCAGTTTATCCTTTCCTAGCGGAAACTACGAGCAGTACTTC. This sequence joins TRBV27 and TRBJ2-7; 7 nucleotides agree with TRBD2. Germline lookup yields CDR1 MNHEY and CDR2 SMNVEV (reference sequence). The CDR3 spans 16 residues. With 0 bases clipped from V and 3 bases from J, the junction kept 8 bases outside the gene matches.

The table lists this clone with a count of one. The chain carries TRBV5-1 and TRBJ2-7; 12 bases fit TRBD1. Germline V gene data show CDR1 as SGHRS and CDR2 as YFSETQ. The CDR3 runs to 15 residues. With V trimmed by 0 bases and J by 7 bases, 5 bases remained unmatched. The CDR3: CASSLEGQGAGEQYF. In DNA form, the CDR3 reads TGCGCCAGCAGCTTGGAGGGACAGGGGGCGGGAGAGCAGTACTTC.

The genes are TRBV6-6 and TRBJ2-1; possible D gene TRBD2, 7 bases. The V end lost 5 bases, the J end lost 9 bases, and 11 bases lay between the germline ends. The CDR3 is 12 residues long. The germline gives CDR1 MNHNY, CDR2 SVGAGI (reference sequence). The CDR3 coding sequence is TGTGCCAGCAGTCAAGGGGGGGTTGAGCAGTTCTTC. Protein: CASSQGGVEQFF.

The chain carries TRBV6-1 and TRBJ1-4; the D gene is possibly TRBD1 (5 bases). Looked up from germline, CDR1 is MNHNS and CDR2 is SASEGT. This CDR3 has 15 residues. The V and J ends lost 6 bases and 7 bases respectively, with 18 bases between them. The CDR3 coding sequence is TGTGCCAGCAGCCCAGGTGGCAGGGAGGCTGAAAAACTGTTTTTT. This gives the protein CASSPGGREAEKLFF.

Concerning this clone: Additional DNA sequences in this sample encode the identical CDR3. The chain joins TRBV6-5 to TRBJ2-7; TRBD1 aligns across 7 bases. V shed 0 bases, J shed 2 bases, and the junction held 1 base outside the gene matches. The CDR3 loop spans 14 amino acids. Germline CDR1 MNHEY, CDR2 SVGAGI. The CDR3: CASSYSGQTYEQYF. The CDR3 coding sequence is TGTGCCAGCAGTTACTCGGGACAGACCTACGAGCAGTACTTC.

This chain joins TRBV6-7 and TRBJ2-1; D call uncertain. TRBV6-7 is classed as an ORF, of uncertain function. The V end was cut by 5 bases, the J end by 0 bases, with 14 bases between. CDR3 length: 16 residues. The CDR3 protein is CASSTPWRSSYNEQFF. The DNA for the CDR3 is TGTGCCAGCAGTACCCCTTGGCGGAGCTCCTACAATGAGCAGTTCTTC.

This clone was picked up many times. V gene TRBV14 combines with J gene TRBJ1-1, with TRBD1 matching over 7 bases. CDR1 and CDR2 (germline): SGHDN, FVKESK. There are 12 residues in the CDR3. The junction had 0 bases not matched to a gene; V was cut back by 4 bases and J by 4 bases. The chain's CDR3 is CASSPGGTEAFF. The CDR3 region has the DNA TGTGCCAGCAGCCCAGGGGGCACTGAAGCTTTCTTT.